Listed here is a single TCR beta chain. This specimen comes from a study of blood T cell repertoires in COVID-19. Study overall: T cells, B-cell-depleted T cells, or PBMCs supplied cDNA or gDNA.

The length of the CDR3 is 15 residues. Germline loops: CDR1 MDHEN, CDR2 SYDVKM. Trimming removed 7 bases from V and 9 bases from J; junction bases left unmatched: 9. In terms of age and location, participants ranged from roughly 18 to 90 years and lived in about two dozen US areas. Cohort allocation depended upon clinical history that participants reported. Original processing methods: Reference gene primer amplification yielded estimated nucleated cell counts. Sequencing used immunoSEQ multiplex PCR; TCRdb keeps in-frame clones, though not all of them. V, J and clone size were drawn from that table, and D and trimming were deduced from the DNA. This table has approximately 220,000 clones, about four fifths appearing once.

This TCR was sampled from a woman aged 35 to 49 with acute COVID-19. Sequenced input: PBMCs or T cells enriched from blood (not recorded which). This rearrangement joins TRBV28 to TRBJ2-1, with 13 bases fitting TRBD2. The DNA for the CDR3 is TGTGCCAGCACGCCCTCGAGGACTAGCGGGAGTGAGCAGTTCTTC. Residues: CASTPSRTSGSEQFF.